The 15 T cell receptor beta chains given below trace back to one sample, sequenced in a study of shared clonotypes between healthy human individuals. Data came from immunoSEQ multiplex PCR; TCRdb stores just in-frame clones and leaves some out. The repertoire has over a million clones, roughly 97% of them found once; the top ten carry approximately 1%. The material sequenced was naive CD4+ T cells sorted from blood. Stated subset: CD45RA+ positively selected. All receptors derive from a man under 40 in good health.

The CDR3 DNA follows: TGTGCCAGTAGTATACTCCGGGACAGGGGAATTGGGCAGCCCCAGCATTTT. Translating it yields CASSILRDRGIGQPQHF. The V gene is TRBV19, the J gene TRBJ1-5, with 10 bases aligning to TRBD1. This CDR3 has 17 residues. Germline trimming cut 2 bases from V and 7 bases from J; bases unmatched to any gene: 11. Germline CDR1 is LNHDA and CDR2 is SQIVND (reference sequence).

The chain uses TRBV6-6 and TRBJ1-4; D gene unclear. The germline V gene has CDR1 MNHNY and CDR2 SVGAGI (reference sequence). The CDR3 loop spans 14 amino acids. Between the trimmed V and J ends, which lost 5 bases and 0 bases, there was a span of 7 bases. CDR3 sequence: CASSQLTTNEKLFF. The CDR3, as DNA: TGTGCCAGCAGTCAACTTACAACTAATGAAAAACTGTTTTTT.

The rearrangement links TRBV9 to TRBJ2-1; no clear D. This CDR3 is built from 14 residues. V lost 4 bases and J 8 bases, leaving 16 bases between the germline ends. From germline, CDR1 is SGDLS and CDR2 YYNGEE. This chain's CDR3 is CASSPRLEGYEQFF. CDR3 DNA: TGTGCCAGCAGCCCCCGGCTGGAAGGGTATGAGCAGTTCTTC.

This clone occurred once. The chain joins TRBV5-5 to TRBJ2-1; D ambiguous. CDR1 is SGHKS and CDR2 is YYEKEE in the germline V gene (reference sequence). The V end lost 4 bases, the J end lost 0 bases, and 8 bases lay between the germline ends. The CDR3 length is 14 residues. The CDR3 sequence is CASSSLSSYNEQFF. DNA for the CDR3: TGTGCCAGCAGCAGCCTAAGCTCCTACAATGAGCAGTTCTTC.

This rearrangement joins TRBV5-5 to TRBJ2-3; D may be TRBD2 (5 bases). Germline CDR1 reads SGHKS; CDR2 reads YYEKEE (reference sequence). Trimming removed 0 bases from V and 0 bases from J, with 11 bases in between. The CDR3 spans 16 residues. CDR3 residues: CASSLGGGSSTDTQYF. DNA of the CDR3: TGTGCCAGCAGCTTGGGCGGAGGTTCGAGCACAGATACGCAGTATTTT.

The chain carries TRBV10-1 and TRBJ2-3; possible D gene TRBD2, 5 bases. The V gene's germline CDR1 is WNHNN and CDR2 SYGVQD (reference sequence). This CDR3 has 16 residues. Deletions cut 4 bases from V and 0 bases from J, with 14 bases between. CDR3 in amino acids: CASSGTGSISTDTQYF. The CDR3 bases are TGCGCCAGCAGTGGGACTGGCTCCATAAGCACAGATACGCAGTATTTT.

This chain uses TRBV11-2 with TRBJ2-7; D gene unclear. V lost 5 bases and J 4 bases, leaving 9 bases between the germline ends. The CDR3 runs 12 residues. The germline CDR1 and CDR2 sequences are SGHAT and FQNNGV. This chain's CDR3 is CASSGPTYEQYF. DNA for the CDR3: TGTGCCAGCAGCGGGCCAACATACGAGCAGTACTTC.

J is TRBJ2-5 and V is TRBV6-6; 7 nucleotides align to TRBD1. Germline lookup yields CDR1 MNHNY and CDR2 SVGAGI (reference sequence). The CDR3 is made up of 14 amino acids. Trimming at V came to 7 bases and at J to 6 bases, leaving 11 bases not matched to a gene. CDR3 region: CASTWDSLEQTQYF. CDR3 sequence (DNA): TGTGCCAGCACCTGGGACAGCTTGGAGCAGACCCAGTACTTC.

CDR3 sequence: CASTRTGLEDEQYF. In nucleotides, the CDR3 is TGCGCCAGCACCCGGACGGGCTTGGAGGACGAGCAGTACTTC. The chain is built from TRBV5-1 and TRBJ2-7; D is perhaps TRBD2 (5 bases). The CDR3 runs to 14 residues. Germline CDR1 is SGHRS and CDR2 is YFSETQ. The V end was cut by 6 bases, the J end by 5 bases, with 18 bases between.

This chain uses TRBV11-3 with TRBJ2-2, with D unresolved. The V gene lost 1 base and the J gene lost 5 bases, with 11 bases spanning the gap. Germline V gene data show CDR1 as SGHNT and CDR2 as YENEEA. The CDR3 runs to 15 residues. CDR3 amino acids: CASSLAGFKTGELFF. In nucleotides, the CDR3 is TGTGCCAGCAGCTTAGCCGGGTTCAAGACCGGGGAGCTGTTTTTT.

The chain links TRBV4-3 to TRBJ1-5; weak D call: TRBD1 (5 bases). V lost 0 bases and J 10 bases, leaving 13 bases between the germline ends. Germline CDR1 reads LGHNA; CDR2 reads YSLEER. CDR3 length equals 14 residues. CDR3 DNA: TGCGCCAGCAGCCAAGATTTGGGGACGGATCCCCAGCATTTT. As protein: CASSQDLGTDPQHF.

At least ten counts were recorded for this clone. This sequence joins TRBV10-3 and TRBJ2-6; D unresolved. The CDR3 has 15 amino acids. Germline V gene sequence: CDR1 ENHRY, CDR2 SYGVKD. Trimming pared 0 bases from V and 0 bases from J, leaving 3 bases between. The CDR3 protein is CAISESHSGANVLTF. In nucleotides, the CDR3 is TGTGCCATCAGTGAGTCTCACTCTGGGGCCAACGTCCTGACTTTC.

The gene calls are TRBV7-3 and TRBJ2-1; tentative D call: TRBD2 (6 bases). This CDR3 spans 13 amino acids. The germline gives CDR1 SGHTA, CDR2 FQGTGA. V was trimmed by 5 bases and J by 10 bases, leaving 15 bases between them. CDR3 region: CASSPRGSQEQFF. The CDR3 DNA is TGTGCCAGCAGCCCTCGGGGGTCACAGGAGCAGTTCTTC.

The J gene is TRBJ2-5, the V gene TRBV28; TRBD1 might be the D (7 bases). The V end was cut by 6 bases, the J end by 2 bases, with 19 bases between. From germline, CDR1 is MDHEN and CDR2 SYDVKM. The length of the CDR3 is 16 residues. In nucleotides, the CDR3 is TGTGCCAGCAGCCGGGACTTAAAGGGGGCACAAGAGACCCAGTACTTC. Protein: CASSRDLKGAQETQYF.

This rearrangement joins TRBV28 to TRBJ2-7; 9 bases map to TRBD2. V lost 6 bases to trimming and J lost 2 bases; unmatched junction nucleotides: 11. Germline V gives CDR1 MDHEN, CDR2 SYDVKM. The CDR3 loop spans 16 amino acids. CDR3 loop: CASSPSSGIGPYEQYF. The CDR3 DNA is TGTGCCAGCAGCCCCTCTAGCGGGATCGGCCCCTACGAGCAGTACTTC.